The TCR beta chain under discussion was sequenced for a study of blood T cell repertoires in COVID-19 (dated by TCRdb to the early 2020s). Looking at the study overall: Samples from collaborators originated in the United States, Italy and Spain and spanned both the acute and convalescent phases of COVID-19. The material from the prospective study consisted of cDNA or gDNA derived from T cells, B-cell-depleted T cells, or PBMCs. Subjects who had been exposed to COVID-19, were actively infected with it, or had recovered from it provided the deeply sampled blood TCRbeta repertoires that made up the dataset. A freely available public database, intended as a resource for researchers studying the immune response to SARS-CoV-2, is where the repertoires were released. The samples were drawn from the first 160 participants of the ongoing ImmuneRACE study and from 1,254 subjects provided by 6 global collaborators. Sample metadata almost always included a de-identified subject ID, COVID-19 status, age in years and sex. Where available, HLA class I and class II types were taken from metadata supplied by the sample provider and were not determined by assay-based typing.

The collaborating institutions used their own protocols to collect whole blood in K2EDTA tubes. Collaborator samples were shipped for TCRbeta analysis as frozen whole blood, isolated PBMCs, or DNA extracted from either sample type. What the research found in general, with its limitations: How much clinical and demographic metadata was included differed by source and by participant, and the metadata was provided uncurated.

The immunoSEQ Assay, a bias-controlled multiplex PCR, was used to amplify TCRbeta CDR3 regions from genomic DNA. Per the source publication's procedure: Within the assay, amplification of reference gene primers was used to estimate how many nucleated cells each sample contained. To quantify the absolute abundance of each unique TCRbeta CDR3 rearrangement, sequence reads were collapsed and filtered. For each sample, productive Simpson clonality was calculated as the square root of Simpson's diversity index across productive rearrangements. Drawn from immuneACCESS, this table holds only the in-frame rearrangements with V and J called that TCRdb kept. Clones are partly lost; checked studies trace under half to an unresolved V gene and leave the rest unexplained. V, J and clone size are taken as reported in that table, and D and trimming were inferred from the DNA itself. Here the sample has 110,000 or so clones; approximately 88% occur a single time. Less than 9.5% of the sample is taken by the ten largest.

As to this clone: The clone's antigen remains unknown. Base qualities are not provided; no much larger clone lies one nucleotide away.

The CDR3 contains 16 residues, cysteine and phenylalanine counted. Only the CDR3 part of the read is kept: 48 bases, read in frame from the first base. The V end loses 5 bases and the J end loses 0 bases, and a stretch of 16 bases separates them. Via the germline V gene, CDR1 is SNHLY and CDR2 FYNNEI. The rearranged segments are TRBV2 and TRBJ1-2; no D gene can be assigned with confidence. Sequencing input: peripheral blood. The source of this sequence is a woman aged 40 to 55 with acute or convalescent COVID-19. The bases read TGTGCCAGCAGTAGAAATGGAGGCCCAGCTAACTATGGCTACACCTTC. Translated, it gives CASSRNGGPANYGYTF.